The source of this TCR delta chain is a study of gamma-delta chains in newborns, infants, children. Study at large: Microbial exposure reportedly drives polyclonal innate γδ T cell expansion after birth.

As concerns this clone: The TCRdb protein comes from a much larger clone and disagrees with this DNA's translation at residue 14, likely due to a read error; the protein given here is derived from the DNA.

The CDR3 spans 16 residues. Germline assignment: CDR1 GEAIGNYY and CDR2 EKD. TCRdb fed the reads to CATT. Found here are about 4,900 delta-chain clones, under 4% of them singletons; the top ten hold about 8%. Material: blood. This chain links TRDV2 with TRDJ2, with 10 bases aligning to TRDD3. This receptor was obtained from a child who was a newborn, infant or young child, either healthy, febrile or measles-vaccinated (not recorded which). The CDR3: CACDTVLGDLTAQPFF. The CDR3 region has the DNA TGTGCCTGTGACACCGTACTGGGGGATTTGACAGCACAACCCTTCTTT.